Listed below are T cell receptor beta chains from one sample, sequenced in a study of T cell responses to AZD1222 COVID-19 vaccine. This table comes from immunoSEQ multiplex PCR, and its TCRdb copy is limited to in-frame clones, with some not included. This table has about 140,000 clones, over 90% appearing once. The source material was peripheral blood, sampled on day 0 of MenACWY control vaccination. The receptors come from an adult in good health. Each CDR3 is given with its conserved first and last residue. The D gene is left open where the match is weak. Clone size is not always given. Where it is, it says once, few, many or a class for expanded clones.

V gene	clone size	J gene	D gene	CDR3 protein	CDR3 DNA
TRBV5-1	.	TRBJ1-2	TRBD1	CASSPGRGQEDYGYTF	TGCGCCAGCAGCCCTGGAAGGGGACAGGAGGACTATGGCTACACCTTC
TRBV13	.	TRBJ1-1	.	CASSLGQNTEAFF	TGTGCCAGCAGTCTTGGACAGAACACTGAAGCTTTCTTT
TRBV5-3	.	TRBJ1-4	.	CARSLANGEGATNEKLFF	TGTGCCAGAAGCTTGGCCAACGGGGAGGGGGCAACTAATGAAAAACTGTTTTTT
TRBV7-2	.	TRBJ1-6	.	CASSLMGGAYNSPLHF	TGTGCCAGCAGCTTAATGGGGGGCGCCTATAATTCACCCCTCCACTTT
TRBV4-3	.	TRBJ2-1	TRBD2	CASSSLISGGYNEQFF	TGCGCCAGCAGCTCACTGATTAGCGGGGGGTACAATGAGCAGTTCTTC
TRBV4-1	.	TRBJ1-5	.	CASSQDSHQPQHF	TGCGCCAGCAGCCAAGATTCTCATCAGCCCCAGCATTTT
TRBV5-1	.	TRBJ2-5	TRBD1	CASSQTGGQETQYF	TGCGCCAGCAGCCAAACAGGGGGACAAGAGACCCAGTACTTC
TRBV9	.	TRBJ2-1	.	CASSVGRYNEQFF	TGTGCCAGCAGCGTAGGAAGATACAATGAGCAGTTCTTC
TRBV2	.	TRBJ1-4	.	CASRGGSTNEKLFF	TGTGCCAGCAGGGGGGGGTCGACTAATGAAAAACTGTTTTTT
TRBV27	.	TRBJ2-5	.	CASSLWGGGNQETQYF	TGTGCCAGCAGTTTATGGGGCGGGGGCAATCAAGAGACCCAGTACTTC
TRBV9	.	TRBJ1-1	.	CASSVEPNARTEAFF	TGTGCCAGCAGCGTAGAGCCCAACGCGAGGACTGAAGCTTTCTTT
TRBV4-3	.	TRBJ2-7	.	CASSPQRLSSYEQYF	TGCGCCAGCAGCCCGCAACGGCTAAGCTCCTACGAGCAGTACTTC
TRBV5-6	.	TRBJ2-3	.	CASSHTDTQYF	TGTGCCAGCAGCCACACAGATACGCAGTATTTT
TRBV7-2	.	TRBJ2-3	.	CASSPGGATDTQYF	TGTGCCAGCAGCCCCGGTGGAGCGACAGATACGCAGTATTTT
TRBV6-1	.	TRBJ1-1	.	CASSEAWAIEAFF	TGTGCCAGCAGTGAAGCGTGGGCTATTGAAGCTTTCTTT
TRBV5-1	once	TRBJ2-2	.	CASSPRGGGAVTGELFF	TGCGCCAGCAGCCCCCGGGGTGGTGGGGCTGTCACCGGGGAGCTGTTTTTT
TRBV11-2	.	TRBJ2-2	TRBD1	CASSLTGGLTGELFF	TGTGCCAGCAGCTTAACAGGGGGGCTCACCGGGGAGCTGTTTTTT
TRBV5-1	many	TRBJ2-1	.	CASSLANEQFF	TGCGCCAGCAGCTTGGCCAATGAGCAGTTCTTC
TRBV21-1	.	TRBJ2-7	.	CASSKARLLLGSYEQYF	TGTGCCAGCAGCAAAGCCCGACTACTCTTAGGCTCCTACGAGCAGTACTTC
TRBV24-1	.	TRBJ2-3	.	CATSDWDTDTQYF	TGTGCCACCAGTGATTGGGACACGGATACGCAGTATTTT
TRBV4-1	.	TRBJ1-5	.	CASSPGPGQPQHF	TGCGCCAGCAGCCCTGGCCCAGGTCAGCCCCAGCATTTT
TRBV5-1	.	TRBJ2-1	TRBD2	CASTSGRPYNEQFF	TGCGCCAGCACGAGCGGGAGACCTTACAATGAGCAGTTCTTC
TRBV10-3	once	TRBJ1-2	.	CAISDSPRDYGYTF	TGTGCCATCAGTGACAGTCCGAGGGATTATGGCTACACCTTC
TRBV7-2	.	TRBJ1-5	TRBD1	CASSGTGSSHQPQHF	TGTGCCAGCAGCGGGACAGGGTCTTCGCATCAGCCCCAGCATTTT
TRBV28	.	TRBJ2-1	.	CASSLVQQAYNEQFF	TGTGCCAGCAGTTTAGTGCAGCAGGCCTACAATGAGCAGTTCTTC
TRBV30	few	TRBJ2-3	TRBD2	CAWSVAGDSTDTQYF	TGTGCCTGGAGTGTGGCGGGGGATAGCACAGATACGCAGTATTTT
TRBV15	.	TRBJ2-5	TRBD2	CATSRDPSGGHQETQYF	TGTGCCACCAGCAGAGACCCTAGCGGGGGGCATCAAGAGACCCAGTACTTC
TRBV6-5	.	TRBJ2-3	.	CASSRTGAAQYF	TGTGCCAGCAGTAGGACGGGGGCAGCGCAGTATTTT
TRBV6-2/TRBV6-3	few	TRBJ1-2	.	CASSLKQTNYGYTF	TGTGCCAGCAGTCTCAAACAAACTAACTATGGCTACACCTTC
TRBV2	.	TRBJ1-1	.	CASSEALGTPNTEAFF	TGTGCCAGCAGTGAAGCGCTTGGGACACCTAACACTGAAGCTTTCTTT
TRBV4-1	.	TRBJ2-2	TRBD2	CASSQVSGGRGSNGELFF	TGCGCCAGCAGCCAAGTGTCTGGCGGGAGGGGTTCCAACGGGGAGCTGTTTTTT
TRBV7-9	once	TRBJ1-5	.	CASSAQGSNQPQHF	TGTGCCAGCAGCGCACAGGGAAGCAATCAGCCCCAGCATTTT